This record concerns one T cell receptor beta chain sequence. This receptor's antigen is unknown. No base quality information exists; no much larger clone differs at one position. The sample is drawn from a study of cytomegalovirus exposure and HLA in healthy donors (dated by TCRdb to the late 2010s). About the investigation overall: An earlier analysis of approximately 640 of the donors reported 250 to 350 Gb of sequence data and more than 90 million unique TCR beta sequences from 150 million to 200 million T cells. The T cell repertoires of several hundred subjects were profiled by immunosequencing and related to cytomegalovirus serostatus. An earlier analysis of 500 to 650 of the donors applied high-throughput TCR beta sequencing to assess whether each TCR beta V gene segment acted as functional or pseudogenic. To study patterns of TCR occurrence, a later analysis re-analyzed previously published TCR beta repertoires from just over 650 donors and added high-resolution HLA genotyping. Across 398 genotyped donors of the cohort, an average of about 250,000 unique TCR beta nucleotide sequences per donor were sequenced, and roughly 18% of those sequences were non-productive. The aim of the study was to test whether cataloging public T cell receptors could identify signatures of past pathogen exposure. A handful of DR-DQ haplotypes were handled as single units for association and clustering because linkage in the cohort was strong. Both class I and class II loci were covered by HLA typing, at four-digit resolution. Donor age, sex, ethnicity and CMV serostatus were compiled together with the repertoire data. A later genetic analysis used genome-wide SNP genotypes for about 60% of the roughly 700 donors, treating that subset as a discovery cohort. The number of donors typed differed by locus, with about 629-630 for A, B, C, DRB1 and DQB1, around 500 for DQA1, approximately 570 for DPA1, and around 430 for DPB1. All discovery cohort repertoires had been generated on a single sequencing platform. Among the roughly 390 genotyped donors, around 81% belonged to the genetic ancestry cluster associated with self-reported Caucasian donors. The later analysis used no new phenotypic data to find candidate immune exposures, relying instead on TCR beta sequences and their occurrence across donors. In addition to the first cohort of 650 to 750 subjects, a separate validation cohort of some 120 different subjects was used. To predict cytomegalovirus infection status, the study brought together high-throughput TCR immunosequencing, statistical association of individual TCRs with disease status, and machine learning. Roughly 300 gigabases of sequencing data and tens of millions of unique TCR sequences were included in an early release covering about 700 HLA-typed donors.

The cohort comprised 666 healthy bone marrow donors. At the time of sampling, all cohort members were nominally healthy, though unrecorded immune exposures were likely present. The donor tested CMV seropositive, placing the donor among the approximately 290 seropositive members of the cohort. A peripheral blood sample was provided by each donor, and peripheral blood mononuclear cells were used for TCR beta sequencing. Genomic DNA was extracted from the blood cell samples with the Qiagen DNeasy Blood Extraction Kit. The library relied on the immunoSEQ multiplex PCR assay. For the multiplex PCR, a mixture combining 60 forward primers for TCR Vbeta segments and 13 reverse primers for TCR Jbeta segments was used. Amplification of the CDR3 region of rearranged TCR beta genes was performed with a multiplex PCR assay on genomic DNA. The amplified TCR beta libraries were sequenced on the Illumina HiSeq System as 87-base-pair reads. Per the authors' processing: In a later analysis, 80 million or so unique TCR beta chains were counted across the 690 or so repertoires, and roughly 11 million of these chains were shared by at least two donors. To remove PCR and sequencing errors, raw reads were error-corrected and collapsed into unique sequences using a nearest-neighbor algorithm that merged closely related sequences. V, D and J gene segments were assigned by aligning CDR3 sequences to IMGT reference sequences. For a sequence to be retained, a match of at least six nucleotides was required to both a V gene segment and a J gene segment. Rearrangements were classified as productive when the CDR3 lacked stop codons and remained in frame with V and J, and all other rearrangements were classified as non-productive. CDR3 was defined according to IMGT convention as the region running from the second conserved V-encoded cysteine to the conserved J-encoded phenylalanine. The earlier analysis of about 610 of the donors excluded sequences that lacked an unambiguous match to a single V gene segment. An earlier analysis of several hundred of the donors classified V segments as functional when productive rearrangements were above 56.7% and as segregating when the standard deviation between donors was above 5%. A statistical classification framework was built to diagnose cytomegalovirus status from the catalog of TCR beta chain sequences. In a later analysis, V and J genes were assigned by comparing TCR nucleotide sequences against IMGT/GENE-DB human TR gene sequences. The TCRdist pipeline was used in a later analysis to assign CDR3 sequences and most-parsimonious VDJ recombination scenarios. In a later analysis, each TCR beta chain was defined by its CDR3 amino acid sequence together with its V-gene family, and reads without a unique V-gene family were excluded. In a later analysis, nearly 600 highly shared, low-generation-probability nucleotide sequences were removed to address suspected cross-contamination and a sequencing artifact. In a later analysis, a clonal expansion index for each public chain was calculated from normalized within-repertoire ranks of inferred template counts. Generation probabilities in a later analysis came from a VDJ recombination model fitted to out-of-frame rearrangements, and those results were checked against IGoR. Hypergeometric tests were used in a later analysis to score TCR-TCR, TCR-HLA and TCR-CMV co-occurrence, with a repertoire-size bias correction applied to the TCR pairs. In a later analysis, false discovery rates were estimated by permuting HLA or CMV assignments 20 times. In a later analysis, co-occurring TCRs were grouped with DBSCAN, and TCRdist sequence similarity was added when clustering was performed within HLA-allele-positive subsets. Repertoires with fewer than 30,000 or more than 120,000 public chains, plus five repertoires with anomalous nucleotide sharing, were excluded from co-occurrence clustering. In TCRdb, the immuneACCESS table is reduced to in-frame sequences with V and J assigned. These tables do not hold every clone; where another copy was compared, an unresolved V gene accounts for under half, and the others remain unexplained. V and J calls and clone size follow that table, whereas D and trimming were derived from the DNA. The sample contains about 78,000 clones, around 70% of them found a single time. The ten largest clones capture roughly 10% of the sample.

Paper-wide results and their limitations: Because the 87-base-pair reads could not distinguish some IMGT-functional V segments, including TRBV6-2 and TRBV6-3, those segments were excluded. Because HLA typing was unavailable for some donors at each locus, only the typed subset was used in association tests. The study listed 150 to 200 TCR beta chains as associated with cytomegalovirus. The authors suggested that the approach could potentially be generalized to other disease states and immunological phenotypes. Only TCR beta chains were sequenced in this cohort, and the absence of alpha or paired-chain data limited detectable features. A later analysis associated 15,000 to 20,000 TCR beta sequences with specific HLA alleles at a false discovery rate of 0.05. A later analysis found that most CMV-associated TCR beta chains appeared HLA-restricted, with HLA associations seemingly driven largely by CMV exposure. The classifier was reported to diagnose cytomegalovirus status with high specificity and sensitivity in both the original and validation cohorts. Broadly in line with IMGT annotations, most TCR beta V segments showed up in productive rearrangements about 87% or about 30% of the time in an earlier analysis of under 700 of the donors. Linkage disequilibrium might explain the correlated functional status among segregating V segments, but an unknown experimental factor could not be ruled out. When HLA alleles, especially DR and DQ, strongly co-occurred, attributing TCR associations to individual alleles was difficult. Because counts were too low, more than 15 rarely observed V segments, including chromosome 9 orphons, were excluded from the earlier analysis of 587 of the donors. A later genetic analysis associated a missense DCLRE1C variant with V-gene and J-gene trimming of TCR beta chains, and an independent cohort replicated the association. In vitro tests confirmed that a few of the cytomegalovirus-associated TCR beta chains recognize cytomegalovirus antigens. Most TCR sequences were seen in very few donors, while some public TCRs were found in many individuals. A further reported finding was that TCR beta sequences accurately predicted the HLA-A and HLA-B alleles for most subjects in the first cohort. Presence/absence analyses assumed roughly uniform sequencing depth across donors, an assumption that may not hold. Compared with the roughly 700-donor mean, donors in an Asian-associated ancestry cluster had fewer N-insertions in productive TCRs, according to a later genetic analysis. A later analysis found that HLA-associated TCR beta chains were more clonally expanded and had lower generation probabilities than equally common non-associated chains. In a later analysis, the rate of TCR association differed among HLA loci, with DRB1 alleles having the most associated TCRs and HLA-C alleles having the fewest. A later analysis reported that several top co-occurrence clusters appeared linked to parvovirus B19, influenza, CMV and Epstein-Barr virus. Immune exposure information for the cohort was limited to CMV serostatus. The sequencing pipeline was judged likely to have produced a cluster of highly shared sequence variants as a technical artifact.

V drops 5 bases and J drops 0 bases, leaving 11 bases in between. Via the germline V gene, CDR1 is MDHEN and CDR2 SYDVKM. The CDR3, from cysteine to phenylalanine, totals 14 residues. Of all the DNA, just the CDR3 is kept, 42 bases in frame from base 1. The rearranged chain carries TRBV28 and TRBJ2-7, and perhaps TRBD1 as D gene, on 6 matching bases. This TCR was recovered from a woman aged 40 to 50 in good health and CMV-seropositive. Specimen: PBMCs. The CDR3 is CASSKLQGSYEQYF. In nucleotides, the sequence is TGTGCCAGCAGTAAGCTACAGGGCTCCTACGAGCAGTACTTC.